Presented here are 27 T cell receptor beta chains from one specimen sequenced in a study of OX40 agonist ivuxolimab in advanced cancers. Clones were read by immunoSEQ multiplex PCR, and TCRdb kept only the in-frame ones, dropping some. The sample shows more than 80,000 clones, about nine tenths of them seen only once. The starting material was CD4+ or CD8+ T cells sorted from blood, obtained in a trial of the OX40 agonist ivuxolimab. The receptors shown here come from an adult with an advanced solid tumor such as melanoma, head and neck, liver or kidney cancer.

A word on this clone: This is likely a read error, given that the CDR3 carries no conserved phenylalanine or tryptophan at its end. The DNA is left out, because the CDR3 cannot be placed on it with certainty; the CDR3 is given as TCRdb lists it. The rearrangement links TRBV5-1 to TRBJ2-6; the listed D gene, TRBD2, was not tested against the DNA. Per germline, CDR1 SGHRS and CDR2 YFSETQ. The CDR3 has 8 amino acids, counting both end residues. CDR3 protein: CASSLDSG.

V gene TRBV19 combines with J gene TRBJ2-5; 7 bases map to TRBD1. Losses at the gene ends were 3 bases for V and 5 bases for J; bases not matched to a gene: 12. The CDR3 covers 16 residues. Germline V CDR1 and CDR2: LNHDA, SQIVND (reference sequence). The CDR3 sequence is CASSIRVTPRGETQYF. CDR3 DNA: TGTGCCAGTAGTATCAGGGTGACTCCCAGGGGGGAGACCCAGTACTTC. The variable domain in full, with the rest retrieved from reference TRBV19 and TRBJ2-5, is DGGITQSPKYLFRKEGQNVTLSCEQNLNHDAMYWYRQDPGQGLRLIYYSQIVNDFQKGDIAEGYSVSREKKESFPLTVTSAQKNPTAFYLCASSIRVTPRGETQYFGPGTRLLVL.

This sequence joins TRBV28 and TRBJ2-1; the match to TRBD1 covers 10 bases. The CDR3 length is 17 residues. CDR1 and CDR2 from the germline V gene are MDHEN and SYDVKM. V lost 6 bases and J lost 0; bases outside the gene matches: 8. The CDR3 DNA reads as TGTGCCAGCAGCTGGACAGGGGGTCTAAGCTCCTACAATGAGCAGTTCTTC. The encoded protein is CASSWTGGLSSYNEQFF.

The J gene is TRBJ2-2, the V gene TRBV7-9; D call uncertain. This CDR3 is built from 16 residues. Trimming removed 4 bases from V and 4 bases from J, with 16 bases in between. Germline CDR1 reads SEHNR; CDR2 reads FQNEAQ (reference sequence). The CDR3 here is CASSSLVAITTGELFF. The CDR3 DNA follows: TGTGCCAGCAGCTCACTCGTCGCAATAACCACCGGGGAGCTGTTTTTT.

The chain joins TRBV28 to TRBJ1-2, with unresolved D. Looked up from germline, CDR1 is MDHEN and CDR2 is SYDVKM. Trimming left V 11 bases short and J 2 bases short, with 12 bases between. CDR3 size: 12 residues. The CDR3 nucleotides read TGTGCCGCGAGCGGCTCCAACTATGGCTACACCTTC. It encodes CAASGSNYGYTF.

J is TRBJ1-2 and V is TRBV28; TRBD1 aligns across 7 bases. V shed 4 bases and J 8 bases; nucleotides not matched to a gene: 4. The CDR3 is 12 amino acids. Germline CDR1 reads MDHEN; CDR2 reads SYDVKM. Here the CDR3 reads CASSSGTAGYTF. The CDR3 DNA reads TGTGCCAGCAGTTCCGGGACAGCGGGCTACACCTTC.

The rearrangement links TRBV7-9 to TRBJ1-6; D gene uncertain. V was pared by 5 bases and J by 8 bases, with 10 bases between. The CDR3 has 13 amino acids. The V gene's germline CDR1 is SEHNR and CDR2 FQNEAQ (reference sequence). The CDR3 reads CASSITRDSPLHF. As DNA, the CDR3 is TGTGCCAGCAGCATTACCCGGGATTCACCCCTCCACTTT.

V is TRBV9 and J is TRBJ2-3, with 7 positions matching TRBD2. V lost 0 bases, J lost 1 base, and 8 bases stayed unmatched. This CDR3 has 17 amino acids. Germline V gene lookup returns CDR1 SGDLS and CDR2 YYNGEE. The CDR3 nucleotides are TGTGCCAGCAGCGTAGGGGGGACGGGGGGTCGCACAGATACGCAGTATTTT. Residues: CASSVGGTGGRTDTQYF.

This clone has only one observation. This chain connects TRBV10-3 to TRBJ1-1; possibly TRBD1 for D (5 bases). The CDR3 runs to 14 residues. Germline CDR1 reads ENHRY; CDR2 reads SYGVKD. Trimming cost V 8 bases and J 0 bases, with 13 bases left between them. DNA of the CDR3: TGTGCCATCTCAGGGCCTTCAGTGAACACTGAAGCTTTCTTT. The encoded protein is CAISGPSVNTEAFF.

The chain links TRBV6-1 to TRBJ2-1; D unresolved. With 3 bases removed from V and 7 bases from J, the gap between germline ends came to 13 bases. From germline, CDR1 is MNHNS and CDR2 SASEGT. This CDR3 has 14 residues. CDR3 residues: CASSDRTGPNEQFF. In DNA form, the CDR3 reads TGTGCCAGCAGTGATAGGACCGGGCCGAATGAGCAGTTCTTC.

The rearrangement uses TRBV4-3 and TRBJ2-1, with 8 bases matching TRBD2. Germline values: CDR1 LGHNA, CDR2 YSLEER. V dropped 0 bases and J dropped 2; count of bases not matched to a gene: 9. CDR3 length equals 18 residues. CDR3 residues: CASSQDIPQAGAYNEQFF. The CDR3 coding sequence is TGCGCCAGCAGCCAAGATATCCCCCAAGCGGGGGCCTACAATGAGCAGTTCTTC.

V and J are TRBV7-2 and TRBJ1-1; tentative D call: TRBD1 (5 bases). Trimming removed 5 bases from V and 4 bases from J, with 17 bases in between. CDR3 length: 15 residues. Germline-derived CDR1 and CDR2 are SGHTA and FQGNSA. CDR3 residues: CASSKIGGFSTEAFF. The CDR3 bases are TGTGCCAGCAGCAAAATCGGGGGTTTCAGCACTGAAGCTTTCTTT.

The table lists this clone with a count of one. The gene calls are TRBV7-2 and TRBJ2-3; tentative D call: TRBD1 (7 bases). The CDR3 is 14 residues long. Germline V lookup: CDR1 SGHTA, CDR2 FQGNSA. V lost 10 bases and J lost 5, with 19 bases in between. CDR3 bases: TGTGCCACCAAAACAGGGGAGGTTGGAGATACGCAGTATTTT. Its protein product is CATKTGEVGDTQYF.

V gene TRBV10-3 combines with J gene TRBJ2-7, with TRBD1 identical over 8 bases. V dropped 10 bases and J dropped 0; count of bases not matched to a gene: 11. Looked up from germline, CDR1 is ENHRY and CDR2 is SYGVKD. The CDR3 is 15 residues long. The CDR3 region is CATLGQGGASYEQYF. The CDR3 nucleotides are TGTGCCACCTTAGGACAGGGCGGGGCCTCCTACGAGCAGTACTTC.

CDR3 in amino acids: CAWSRTGEKLFF. The CDR3 DNA reads TGTGCCTGGAGTCGAACGGGTGAAAAACTGTTTTTT. V gene TRBV30 combines with J gene TRBJ1-4, with D hard to call. V was shortened by 2 bases and J by 7 bases, with 8 bases between the two germline ends. The CDR3 runs 12 residues. The germline V gene has CDR1 GTSNPN and CDR2 SVGIG (reference sequence).

The rearrangement uses TRBV25-1 and TRBJ1-4; D unresolved. V was pared by 6 bases and J by 6 bases, with 8 bases between. This CDR3 is 12 amino acids long. Germline V gene lookup returns CDR1 MGHDK and CDR2 SYGVNS. The CDR3 region has the DNA TGTGCCAGCAGCAGAGGATATGAAAAACTGTTTTTT. Translated: CASSRGYEKLFF.

The genes are TRBV5-4 and TRBJ2-7; tentative D call: TRBD1 (8 bases). Germline V gene sequence: CDR1 SGHNT, CDR2 YYREEE (reference sequence). V shed 4 bases and J shed 3 bases, with 14 bases lying between them. CDR3 length: 14 residues. The CDR3, as DNA: TGTGCCAGCAGCAGGACAGGGAGGGTCTACGAGCAGTACTTC. Protein product: CASSRTGRVYEQYF.

The rearrangement links TRBV11-2 to TRBJ2-3; D is ambiguous. V shed 2 bases and J shed 2 bases, with 8 bases lying between them. The CDR3 is made up of 14 amino acids. CDR1 is SGHAT and CDR2 is FQNNGV in the germline V gene. The CDR3 sequence: CASSLRPSTDTQYF. The CDR3 DNA sequence: TGTGCCAGCAGCTTAAGACCCTCCACAGATACGCAGTATTTT.

This clone was seen a single time. CDR3 residues: CASSPGQGSYEQYF. Here the CDR3 DNA reads TGTGCCAGCTCACCCGGACAGGGATCCTACGAGCAGTACTTC. The J gene is TRBJ2-7, the V gene TRBV18; 8 nucleotides match TRBD1. The CDR3 is made up of 14 amino acids. J lost 1 base, V lost 3 bases, and 2 bases had no gene match. Looked up from germline, CDR1 is KGHSH and CDR2 is LQKENI.

This chain joins TRBV5-4 and TRBJ1-1; D unclear. Trimming took 3 bases from V and 0 from J, leaving 6 bases between them. The CDR3 sequence is 13 residues long. CDR1 and CDR2 (germline): SGHNT, YYREEE (reference sequence). The CDR3 spells CASSSTLNTEAFF. CDR3 coding DNA: TGTGCCAGCAGCTCGACCCTGAACACTGAAGCTTTCTTT.

The rearrangement joins TRBV7-8 to TRBJ2-3; no reliable D call. Germline CDR1 and CDR2: SGHVS and FQNEAQ. V lost 5 bases to trimming and J lost 2 bases, with 14 bases between them. The CDR3 covers 15 residues. The CDR3 DNA reads TGTGCCAGCAGCCCGGATGAGGTAAACACAGATACGCAGTATTTT. Translation gives CASSPDEVNTDTQYF.

The chain employs TRBV5-8 and TRBJ2-2; D is ambiguous. V dropped 3 bases and J dropped 7 bases, with 19 bases sitting between them. This CDR3 spans 16 amino acids. Germline values: CDR1 SGHTS, CDR2 YDEGEE. CDR3 bases: TGTGCCAGCAGCTGGGGATGGCCGACGGGTCGCGGGGAGCTGTTTTTT. Translating gives CASSWGWPTGRGELFF.

The gene calls are TRBV7-2 and TRBJ2-1; D uncertain. This CDR3 spans 12 amino acids. V was pared by 5 bases and J by 15 bases, with 17 bases between. Germline V lookup: CDR1 SGHTA, CDR2 FQGNSA. CDR3 sequence (DNA): TGTGCCAGCAGCGTAGACATCCCGTCGCGGTTCTTC. This gives the protein CASSVDIPSRFF.

The CDR3 DNA reads as TGTGCCAGTAAGAGCTCGGGAGAGTTCTCTGGAAACACCATATATTTT. Protein: CASKSSGEFSGNTIYF. The J gene is TRBJ1-3, the V gene TRBV19; the D is unclear. The germline CDR1 and CDR2 sequences are LNHDA and SQIVND (reference sequence). The V gene lost 7 bases and the J gene lost 0 bases, with 16 bases spanning the gap. This CDR3 has 16 amino acids.

The chain joins TRBV9 to TRBJ2-1; no firm D call. This CDR3 comprises 14 residues. Per the germline V gene, CDR1 is SGDLS and CDR2 is YYNGEE. V was shortened by 0 bases and J by 10 bases, with 14 bases between the two germline ends. The CDR3 nucleotides read TGTGCCAGCAGCGTAGGCCCTGGGTTCGGGGAGCAGTTCTTC. It translates to CASSVGPGFGEQFF.

The chain recombines TRBV28 with TRBJ2-6; D is unclear. Germline V lookup: CDR1 MDHEN, CDR2 SYDVKM. The V end lost 2 bases, the J end lost 2 bases, and 13 bases lay between the germline ends. There are 17 residues in the CDR3. The CDR3 region has the DNA TGTGCCAGCAGTTTACCCAGTACAGATACTGGGGCCAACGTCCTGACTTTC. Protein product: CASSLPSTDTGANVLTF.

The chain uses TRBV11-2 and TRBJ1-1; D gene ambiguous. Germline CDR1 reads SGHAT; CDR2 reads FQNNGV. Trimming pared 5 bases from V and 6 bases from J, leaving 10 bases between. The CDR3 covers 12 residues. CDR3 region: CASSPVMPEAFF. The DNA for the CDR3 is TGTGCCAGCAGCCCCGTCATGCCTGAAGCTTTCTTT.